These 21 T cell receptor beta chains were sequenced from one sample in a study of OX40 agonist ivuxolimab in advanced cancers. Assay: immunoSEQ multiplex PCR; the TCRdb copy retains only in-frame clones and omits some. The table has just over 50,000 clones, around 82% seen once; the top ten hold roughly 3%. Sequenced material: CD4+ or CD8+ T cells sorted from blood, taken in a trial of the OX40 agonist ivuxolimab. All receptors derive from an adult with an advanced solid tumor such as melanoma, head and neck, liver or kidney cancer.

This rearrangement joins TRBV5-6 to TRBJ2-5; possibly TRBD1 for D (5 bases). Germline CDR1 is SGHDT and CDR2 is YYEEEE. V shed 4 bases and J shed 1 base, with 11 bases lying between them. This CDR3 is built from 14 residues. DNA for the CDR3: TGTGCCAGCAGCAGTCGCCAGGGCCAAGAGACCCAGTACTTC. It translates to CASSSRQGQETQYF.

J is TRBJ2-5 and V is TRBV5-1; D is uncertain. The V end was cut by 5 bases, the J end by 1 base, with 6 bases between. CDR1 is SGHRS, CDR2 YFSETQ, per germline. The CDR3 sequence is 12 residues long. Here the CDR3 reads CASRARQETQYF. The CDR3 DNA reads TGCGCCAGCAGGGCGCGCCAAGAGACCCAGTACTTC.

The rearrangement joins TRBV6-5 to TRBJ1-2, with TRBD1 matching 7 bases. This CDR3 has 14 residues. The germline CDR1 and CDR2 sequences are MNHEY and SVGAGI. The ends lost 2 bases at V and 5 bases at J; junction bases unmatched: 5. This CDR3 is CASSYDRDAYGYTF. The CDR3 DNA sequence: TGTGCCAGCAGTTACGACAGGGACGCTTATGGCTACACCTTC.

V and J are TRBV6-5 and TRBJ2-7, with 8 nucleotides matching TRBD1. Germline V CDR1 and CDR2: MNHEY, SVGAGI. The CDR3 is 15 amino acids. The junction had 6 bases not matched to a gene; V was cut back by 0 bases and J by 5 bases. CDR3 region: CASSYSRQGANEQYF. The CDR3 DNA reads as TGTGCCAGCAGTTACTCGAGGCAGGGGGCGAACGAGCAGTACTTC.

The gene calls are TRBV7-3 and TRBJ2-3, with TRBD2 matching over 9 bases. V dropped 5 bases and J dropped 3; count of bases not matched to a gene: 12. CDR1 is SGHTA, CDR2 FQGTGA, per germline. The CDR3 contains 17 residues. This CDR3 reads CASSRRRGGASTDTQYF. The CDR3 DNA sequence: TGTGCCAGCAGCCGACGGCGCGGGGGGGCCTCTACAGATACGCAGTATTTT.

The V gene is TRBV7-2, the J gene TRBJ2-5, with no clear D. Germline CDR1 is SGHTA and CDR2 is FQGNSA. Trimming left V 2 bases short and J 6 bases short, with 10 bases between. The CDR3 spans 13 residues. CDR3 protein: CASSLLDGQTQYF. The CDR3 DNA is TGTGCCAGCAGCTTACTGGATGGGCAGACCCAGTACTTC. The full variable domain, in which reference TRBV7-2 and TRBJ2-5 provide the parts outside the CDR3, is GAGVSQSPSNKVTEKGKDVELRCDPISGHTALYWYRQSLGQGLEFLIYFQGNSAPDKSGLPSDRFSAERTGGSVSTLTIQRTQQEDSAVYLCASSLLDGQTQYFGPGTRLLVL.

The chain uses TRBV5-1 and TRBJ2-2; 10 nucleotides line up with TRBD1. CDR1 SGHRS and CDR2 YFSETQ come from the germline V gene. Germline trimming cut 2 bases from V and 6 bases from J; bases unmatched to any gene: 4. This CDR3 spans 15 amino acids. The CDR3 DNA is TGCGCCAGCAGCTTCGGACAGGGGGGTTCCGGGGAGCTGTTTTTT. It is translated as CASSFGQGGSGELFF.

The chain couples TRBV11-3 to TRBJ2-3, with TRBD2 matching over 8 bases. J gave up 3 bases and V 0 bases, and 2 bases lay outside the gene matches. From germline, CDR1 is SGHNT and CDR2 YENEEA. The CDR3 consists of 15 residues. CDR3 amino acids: CASSLDGTRTDTQYF. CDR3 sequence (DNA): TGTGCCAGCAGCTTAGATGGGACTAGAACAGATACGCAGTATTTT.

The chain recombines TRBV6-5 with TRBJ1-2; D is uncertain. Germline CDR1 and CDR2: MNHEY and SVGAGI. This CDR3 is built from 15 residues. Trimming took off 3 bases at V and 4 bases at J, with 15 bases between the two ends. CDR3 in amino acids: CASSYIPANFYGYTF. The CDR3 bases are TGTGCCAGCAGTTATATCCCGGCAAACTTCTATGGCTACACCTTC.

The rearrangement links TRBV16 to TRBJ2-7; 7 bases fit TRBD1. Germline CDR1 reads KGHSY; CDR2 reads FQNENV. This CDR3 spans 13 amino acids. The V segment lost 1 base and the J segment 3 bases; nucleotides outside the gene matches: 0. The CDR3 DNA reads TGTGCCAGCAGCCAATGGACAGGCTACGAGCAGTACTTC. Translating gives CASSQWTGYEQYF.

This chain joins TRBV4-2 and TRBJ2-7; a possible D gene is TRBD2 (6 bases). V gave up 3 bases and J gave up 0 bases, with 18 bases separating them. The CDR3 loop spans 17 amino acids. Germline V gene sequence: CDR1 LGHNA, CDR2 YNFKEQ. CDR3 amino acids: CASSQDRVWGDSYEQYF. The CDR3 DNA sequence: TGTGCCAGCAGCCAGGATAGGGTGTGGGGGGACTCCTACGAGCAGTACTTC.

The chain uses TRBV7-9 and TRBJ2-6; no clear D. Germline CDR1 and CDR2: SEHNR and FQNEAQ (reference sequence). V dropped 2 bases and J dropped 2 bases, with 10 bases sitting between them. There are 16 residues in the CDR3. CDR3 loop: CASSLFALTGANVLTF. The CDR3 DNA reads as TGTGCCAGCAGCTTATTCGCACTTACTGGGGCCAACGTCCTGACTTTC.

CDR3 coding DNA: TGTGCCAGCAGACAACGACTAACAGGGACAGATACGCAGTATTTT. Protein: CASRQRLTGTDTQYF. The J gene is TRBJ2-3, the V gene TRBV6-6; TRBD1 might be the D (6 bases). Germline V gene lookup returns CDR1 MNHNY and CDR2 SVGAGI (reference sequence). This CDR3 has 15 residues. The V gene lost 6 bases and the J gene lost 3 bases, with 16 bases spanning the gap.

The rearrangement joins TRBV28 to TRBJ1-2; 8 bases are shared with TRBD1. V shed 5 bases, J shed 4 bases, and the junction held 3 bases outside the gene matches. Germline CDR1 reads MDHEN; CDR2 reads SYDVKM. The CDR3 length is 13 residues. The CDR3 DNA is TGTGCCAGCAGTCCGGACAGGGTCTATGGCTACACCTTC. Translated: CASSPDRVYGYTF.

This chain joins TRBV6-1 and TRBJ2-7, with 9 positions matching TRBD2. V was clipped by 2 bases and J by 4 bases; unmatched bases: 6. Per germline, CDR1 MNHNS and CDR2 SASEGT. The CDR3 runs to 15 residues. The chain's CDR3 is CASSEPGLALYEQYF. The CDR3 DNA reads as TGTGCCAGCAGTGAACCGGGACTAGCCTTATACGAGCAGTACTTC.

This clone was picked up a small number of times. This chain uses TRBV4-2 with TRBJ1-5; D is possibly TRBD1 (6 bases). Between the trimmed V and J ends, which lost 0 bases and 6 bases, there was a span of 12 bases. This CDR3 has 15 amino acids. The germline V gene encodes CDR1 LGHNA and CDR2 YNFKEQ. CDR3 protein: CASSQDWGGGQPQHF. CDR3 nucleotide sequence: TGTGCCAGCAGCCAAGATTGGGGGGGCGGTCAGCCCCAGCATTTT.

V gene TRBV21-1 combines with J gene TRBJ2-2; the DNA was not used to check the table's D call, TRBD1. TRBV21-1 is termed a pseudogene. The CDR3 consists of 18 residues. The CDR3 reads CASSNLVRDRANTGELFF. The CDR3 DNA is TGTGCCAGCAGCAATCTAGTGAGGGACAGGGCGAACACCGGGGAGCTGTTTTTT.

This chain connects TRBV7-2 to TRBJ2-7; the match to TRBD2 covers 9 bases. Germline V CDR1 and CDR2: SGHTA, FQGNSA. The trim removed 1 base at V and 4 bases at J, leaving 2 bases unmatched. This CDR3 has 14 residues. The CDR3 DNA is TGTGCCAGCAGCTTAGAGCGGGGGGCATACGAGCAGTACTTC. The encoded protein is CASSLERGAYEQYF.

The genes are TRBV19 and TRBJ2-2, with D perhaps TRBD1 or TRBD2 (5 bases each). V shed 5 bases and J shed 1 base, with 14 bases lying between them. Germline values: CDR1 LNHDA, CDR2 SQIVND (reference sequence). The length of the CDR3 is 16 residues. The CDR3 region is CASSPTPGRNTGELFF. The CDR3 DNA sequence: TGTGCCAGTAGTCCCACTCCGGGACGGAACACCGGGGAGCTGTTTTTT.

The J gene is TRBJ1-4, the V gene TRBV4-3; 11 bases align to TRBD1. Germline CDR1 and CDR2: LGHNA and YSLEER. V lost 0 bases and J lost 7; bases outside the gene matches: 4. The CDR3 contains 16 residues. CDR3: CASSQEAGTGGEKLFF. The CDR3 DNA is TGCGCCAGCAGCCAAGAAGCGGGGACAGGGGGTGAAAAACTGTTTTTT.

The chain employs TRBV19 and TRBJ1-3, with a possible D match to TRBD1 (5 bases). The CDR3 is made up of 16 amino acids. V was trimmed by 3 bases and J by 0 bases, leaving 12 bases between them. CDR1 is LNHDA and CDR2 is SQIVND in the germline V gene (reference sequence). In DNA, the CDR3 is TGTGCCAGTAGTATGGGACTTCTCAGCTCTGGAAACACCATATATTTT. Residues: CASSMGLLSSGNTIYF.